What follows are 12 T cell receptor beta chains derived from one specimen sequenced in a study of breast tumors, draining lymph nodes, adjacent tissues. TCRdb passed the multiplex PCR reads through MiXCR, listing each CDR3 protein once. The sample contains under 150,000 distinct CDR3 sequences, 20% to 25% of which appear only once. The lymph nodes were axillary draining lymph nodes from breast cancer patients. Sequencing was done on a sample of axillary lymph node tissue. These receptors were obtained from a female donor with breast cancer. Some clones in this sample may be carry-over from other donors' samples.

The gene calls are TRBV11-2 and TRBJ1-5; possible D gene TRBD1, 6 bases. V lost 5 bases to trimming and J lost 1 base, with 15 bases between them. This CDR3 is built from 16 residues. Germline assignment: CDR1 SGHAT and CDR2 FQNNGV. The CDR3 loop reads CASSQRTTGSNQPQHF. The DNA for the CDR3 is TGTGCCAGCAGCCAGAGGACAACAGGGAGCAATCAGCCCCAGCATTTT.

Turning to this clonotype: Since a much larger clone is just one base distant, this may be a read error. V is TRBV2 and J is TRBJ2-7, with a possible D match to TRBD2 (5 bases). Germline values: CDR1 SNHLY, CDR2 FYNNEI. The length of the CDR3 is 13 residues. V lost 10 bases, J lost 6 bases, and 19 bases lay in between. Here the CDR3 reads CATERAKVSEQYF. For the CDR3, the DNA is TGTGCCACCGAGAGGGCAAAGGTGTCCGAGCAGTACTTC.

Ten or more counts support this clonotype. As DNA, the CDR3 is TGCGCCAGCAGTGGACAGCCCTATAATTCACCCCTCCACTTT. Encoded protein: CASSGQPYNSPLHF. This chain connects TRBV10-1 to TRBJ1-6; tentatively, D is TRBD1 (5 bases). V was clipped by 4 bases and J by 2 bases, with 6 bases between them. The CDR3 has 14 residues. CDR1 is WNHNN, CDR2 SYGVQD, per germline (reference sequence).

The sample holds many counts of this clonotype. The chain combines TRBV7-2 with TRBJ2-1; 11 nucleotides line up with TRBD2. CDR1 and CDR2 from the germline V gene are SGHTA and FQGNSA. Unmatched junction bases numbered 3, after V lost 5 bases and J lost 6 bases. The CDR3 has 14 amino acids. The CDR3 sequence: CASSGGLAGNEQFF. As DNA, the CDR3 is TGTGCCAGCAGCGGCGGACTAGCGGGCAATGAGCAGTTCTTC.

The V and J genes are TRBV10-1 and TRBJ2-1; D may be TRBD1 (5 bases). The CDR3 spans 16 residues. Trimming left V 2 bases short and J 4 bases short, with 15 bases between. Germline CDR1 reads WNHNN; CDR2 reads SYGVQD (reference sequence). The CDR3 reads CASSEGAAGGYNEQFF. The DNA of the CDR3 is TGCGCCAGCAGTGAGGGGGCAGCAGGTGGATACAATGAGCAGTTCTTC.

This clonotype was found many times. The rearrangement joins TRBV20-1 to TRBJ2-5; 15 positions agree with TRBD2. V lost 3 bases, J lost 3 bases, and 5 bases stayed unmatched. In germline, CDR1 is DFQATT, CDR2 SNEGSKA (reference sequence). CDR3 length: 16 amino acids. In DNA form, the CDR3 reads TGCAGTGCTAGTGGGGGACTAGCGGGAGGTGAAGAGACCCAGTACTTC. Amino acid sequence: CSASGGLAGGEETQYF.

Regarding this clonotype: A much larger clone is a single base away; this may be a read error. The chain is built from TRBV11-3 and TRBJ2-3; D is ambiguous. CDR1 and CDR2 from the germline V gene are SGHNT and YENEEA. V was clipped by 1 base and J by 2 bases, with 10 bases between them. This CDR3 is 15 amino acids long. This CDR3 reads CASSLGTYTTDTQYF. The DNA for the CDR3 is TGTGCCAGCAGCTTAGGGACCTACACCACAGATACGCAGTATTTT.

This clonotype was detected ten times or more. The chain joins TRBV30 to TRBJ2-5; maybe TRBD2 (6 bases). Germline V gene sequence: CDR1 GTSNPN, CDR2 SVGIG (reference sequence). There are 14 residues in the CDR3. V lost 0 bases to trimming and J lost 3 bases, with 11 bases between them. CDR3 protein: CAWSVTGGKETQYF. In DNA form, the CDR3 reads TGTGCCTGGAGTGTAACCGGGGGAAAAGAGACCCAGTACTTC.

This clonotype was seen repeatedly, ten times or more. The rearrangement links TRBV19 to TRBJ2-7; 8 bases are shared with TRBD1. Germline assignment: CDR1 LNHDA and CDR2 SQIVND (reference sequence). After removal of 5 bases from V and 4 bases from J, the junction contained 7 bases not matched to a gene. This CDR3 spans 14 amino acids. CDR3: CASSDRGQLYEQYF. CDR3 bases: TGTGCCAGTAGTGACAGGGGACAACTGTACGAGCAGTACTTC.

The rearrangement links TRBV10-2 to TRBJ1-1, with TRBD1 identical over 8 bases. V gave up 8 bases and J gave up 3 bases; unmatched junction bases: 8. CDR3 length equals 14 residues. Germline loops: CDR1 WSHSY, CDR2 SAAADI. The CDR3 here is CASRGQGAYTEAFF. In nucleotides, the CDR3 is TGCGCCAGCCGAGGACAGGGAGCGTACACTGAAGCTTTCTTT.

This clonotype was detected ten times or more. The V and J genes are TRBV24-1 and TRBJ2-3; D is perhaps TRBD2 (5 bases). The CDR3 runs to 16 residues. In germline, CDR1 is KGHDR, CDR2 SFDVKD. Deletions cut 2 bases from V and 1 base from J, with 12 bases between. In nucleotides, the CDR3 is TGTGCCACCAGTGATTATCGGGGTTCAGGCACAGATACGCAGTATTTT. Its translation is CATSDYRGSGTDTQYF.

A remark on this clonotype: This may stem from a read error, because a much larger clone lies one nucleotide away. The V gene is TRBV5-5, the J gene TRBJ2-5; D possibly uses TRBD1 or TRBD2 (6 bases each). Between the trimmed V and J ends, which lost 3 bases and 4 bases, there was a span of 16 bases. The V gene's germline CDR1 is SGHKS and CDR2 YYEKEE (reference sequence). This CDR3 has 15 amino acids. CDR3 nucleotide sequence: TGTGCCAGCAGCTCGGGACTCCCCAGGGGAGAGACCCAGTACTTC. It encodes CASSSGLPRGETQYF. Full variable domain (rest looked up from reference TRBV5-5 and TRBJ2-5): DAGVTQSPTHLIKTRGQQVTLRCSPISGHKSVSWYQQVLGQGPQFIFQYYEKEERGRGNFPDRFSARQFPNYSSELNVNALLLGDSALYLCASSSGLPRGETQYFGPGTRLLVL.